The 14 T cell receptor beta chains presented below share a single source sample, sequenced in a study of CD8+ T cells in alopecia areata. Extracted RNA was reverse transcribed into cDNA, the sequencing template. The data were produced by immunoSEQ multiplex PCR, yet TCRdb's version contains in-frame clones alone and is incomplete. The sample has around 300,000 clones, 60% seen once. As to treatment: oral pan-JAK inhibitor, 5-10 mg twice daily. Material: CD4+ T cells sorted from blood, obtained around week 52, from a patient treated with tofacitinib. The receptors were gathered from a human donor with alopecia areata.

This clone was recorded a few times. V and J are TRBV29-1 and TRBJ1-1; D is undetermined. V gave up 1 base and J gave up 4 bases, with 13 bases separating them. Germline CDR1 SQVTM, CDR2 ANQGSEA. The CDR3 spans 14 residues. CDR3 residues: CSVEGGSGATEAFF. The CDR3 nucleotides are TGCAGCGTTGAAGGAGGGTCCGGCGCCACTGAAGCTTTCTTT.

The chain links TRBV5-4 to TRBJ2-7, with D perhaps TRBD1 or TRBD2 (5 bases each). The V end was cut by 2 bases, the J end by 5 bases, with 11 bases between. The CDR3 is 13 amino acids. Germline lookup yields CDR1 SGHNT and CDR2 YYREEE (reference sequence). The CDR3 bases are TGTGCCAGCAGCTTTTCCCGAGGGGACGAGCAGTACTTC. Protein product: CASSFSRGDEQYF.

The chain recombines TRBV30 with TRBJ2-2; possible D gene TRBD2, 6 bases. This CDR3 region has 11 residues. Deletions cut 7 bases from V and 5 bases from J, with 8 bases between. Germline CDR1 reads GTSNPN; CDR2 reads SVGIG (reference sequence). The CDR3 is CASTRTGELFF. CDR3 nucleotide sequence: TGTGCCTCGACTAGGACCGGGGAGCTGTTTTTT.

This clone was observed a single time. Here the CDR3 reads CASSVASGGGETQYF. DNA for the CDR3: TGTGCCAGCAGCGTGGCTAGCGGGGGAGGCGAGACCCAGTACTTC. The chain has TRBV9 and TRBJ2-5, with 10 bases fitting TRBD2. Germline lookup yields CDR1 SGDLS and CDR2 YYNGEE. Unmatched junction bases numbered 6, after V lost 2 bases and J lost 5 bases. The CDR3 covers 15 residues.

V is TRBV4-2 and J is TRBJ2-3; 9 positions agree with TRBD2. The CDR3 consists of 17 residues. In germline, CDR1 is LGHNA, CDR2 YNFKEQ. The trim removed 6 bases at V and 8 bases at J, leaving 18 bases unmatched. The CDR3 protein is CASRPALQRGALGTQYF. Written as DNA, the CDR3 is TGTGCCAGCAGGCCTGCACTACAGCGGGGGGCTTTGGGTACGCAGTATTTT.

This clone was counted only a few times. The rearrangement uses TRBV7-3 and TRBJ1-6; D is undetermined. Germline CDR1 reads SGHTA; CDR2 reads FQGTGA. V was clipped by 2 bases and J by 14 bases, with 16 bases between them. CDR3 size: 14 residues. The CDR3 region is CASSLGSMAATLHF. DNA for the CDR3: TGTGCCAGCAGCTTAGGCTCTATGGCAGCCACCCTCCACTTT. Using reference TRBV7-3 and TRBJ1-6 for the parts outside the CDR3, the full variable domain is GAGVSQTPSNKVTEKGKYVELRCDPISGHTALYWYRQSLGQGPEFLIYFQGTGAADDSGLPNDRFFAVRPEGSVSTLKIQRTERGDSAVYLCASSLGSMAATLHFGNGTRLTVT.

This chain links TRBV10-3 with TRBJ2-1; D is undetermined. Germline V gene lookup returns CDR1 ENHRY and CDR2 SYGVKD. This CDR3 is 14 amino acids long. The V and J ends lost 3 bases and 6 bases respectively, with 12 bases between them. The CDR3 spells CAISDPGRRNEQFF. CDR3 sequence (DNA): TGTGCCATCAGTGATCCGGGCCGGCGCAATGAGCAGTTCTTC.

This clone was detected a few times. This chain uses TRBV29-1 with TRBJ2-7, with TRBD1 matching 9 bases. After removal of 4 bases from V and 6 bases from J, the junction contained 10 bases not matched to a gene. Per germline, CDR1 SQVTM and CDR2 ANQGSEA. The CDR3 consists of 14 residues. The CDR3 nucleotides read TGCAGCGTTGTACCGGGACAGGGTGTAGTCGAGCAGTACTTC. It translates to CSVVPGQGVVEQYF.

CDR3 in amino acids: CASRLYEETEAFF. The CDR3 DNA is TGTGCCAGCAGACTCTACGAGGAAACTGAAGCTTTCTTT. The gene calls are TRBV9 and TRBJ1-1; no firm D call. CDR3 length: 13 residues. V was pared by 5 bases and J by 5 bases, with 13 bases between. In germline, CDR1 is SGDLS, CDR2 YYNGEE.

This clone was detected once. The chain combines TRBV7-2 with TRBJ2-1; 11 bases align to TRBD2. This CDR3 is built from 17 residues. Germline V CDR1 and CDR2: SGHTA, FQGNSA. V was clipped by 6 bases and J by 1 base; unmatched bases: 8. CDR3 coding DNA: TGTGCCAGCAGAGTTGGTAGACTAGCGGGATCCTACAATGAGCAGTTCTTC. This translates into CASRVGRLAGSYNEQFF.

The sample holds a few counts of this clone. V usage is TRBV12-5 and J usage is TRBJ2-5, with TRBD1 matching 8 bases. CDR3 length: 14 residues. Germline V lookup: CDR1 LGHNT, CDR2 FRNRAP. Trimming cost V 7 bases and J 5 bases; bases outside gene matches: 9. This CDR3 reads CASANPGGWETQYF. CDR3 nucleotide sequence: TGTGCTAGTGCCAATCCAGGGGGCTGGGAGACCCAGTACTTC.

The chain couples TRBV5-6 to TRBJ1-6, with TRBD1 as a possible D gene (6 bases). Germline V gives CDR1 SGHDT, CDR2 YYEEEE. V lost 4 bases and J lost 9, with 17 bases in between. This CDR3 is built from 15 residues. The CDR3 DNA reads TGTGCCAGCAGCCCGCCGGGGGGGCTAAGTTCACCCCTCCACTTT. Translating gives CASSPPGGLSSPLHF.

The chain combines TRBV25-1 with TRBJ2-7; TRBD1 agrees at 9 bases. Germline trimming cut 7 bases from V and 5 bases from J; bases unmatched to any gene: 9. CDR1 is MGHDK, CDR2 SYGVNS, per germline. The CDR3 loop spans 14 amino acids. The CDR3 protein is CASTSGTGWDEQYF. The CDR3 DNA sequence: TGTGCCAGCACCTCGGGGACAGGGTGGGACGAGCAGTACTTC.

The J gene is TRBJ2-1, the V gene TRBV4-3; D uncertain. Germline values: CDR1 LGHNA, CDR2 YSLEER. V was shortened by 3 bases and J by 5 bases, with 8 bases between the two germline ends. The CDR3 has 13 amino acids. CDR3: CASSHSGDNEQFF. CDR3 DNA: TGCGCCAGCAGCCATTCTGGTGACAATGAGCAGTTCTTC.